These 31 T cell receptor beta chains were all obtained from the same sample, sequenced in a study of T cells in Graves' hyperthyroidism and ophthalmopathy. Template material for amplifying TCR beta CDR3 regions consisted of RNA transcripts. The study used the HTBI primer set for a first-round RT-PCR of the TCR CDR3. TCRdb reprocessed the multiplex PCR reads via MiXCR and lists one record per CDR3 protein. The repertoire includes under 250,000 distinct CDR3 sequences, approximately 23% of them detected once, and 35% sits in the top ten. The sequencing sample was made of blood. The receptor set was obtained from a woman aged 40-49 years with Graves' ophthalmopathy.

This chain connects TRBV15 to TRBJ1-1; D perhaps matches TRBD1 (6 bases). This CDR3 has 13 residues. V dropped 1 base and J dropped 9 bases, with 12 bases sitting between them. Per germline, CDR1 LNHNV and CDR2 YYDKDF (reference sequence). CDR3 in amino acids: CATSRVAQGQAFF. For the CDR3, the DNA is TGTGCCACCAGCAGAGTGGCACAGGGCCAAGCTTTCTTT.

The genes are TRBV7-8 and TRBJ2-5; either TRBD1 or TRBD2 may supply D (5 bases each). Germline-derived CDR1 and CDR2 are SGHVS and FQNEAQ. The CDR3 runs to 17 residues. With 4 bases removed from V and 5 bases from J, the gap between germline ends came to 23 bases. The CDR3 DNA is TGTGCCAGCAGCTGGGGGTGGAGCACCAACCACGGGGAGACCCAGTACTTC. It yields the protein CASSWGWSTNHGETQYF.

This clonotype was seen ten or more times. CDR3: CASSRGQVDAGELFF. The CDR3 region has the DNA TGCGCCAGCAGCCGGGGACAAGTGGACGCCGGGGAGCTGTTTTTT. The V call is TRBV5-1, the J call TRBJ2-2, with D maybe TRBD1 (6 bases). Germline V gene lookup returns CDR1 SGHRS and CDR2 YFSETQ. Trimming took 4 bases from V and 6 from J, leaving 16 bases between them. This CDR3 region has 15 residues.

This clonotype came up many times. The chain employs TRBV15 and TRBJ1-1, with 7 bases fitting TRBD1. The trim removed 1 base at V and 0 bases at J, leaving 2 bases unmatched. CDR3 length: 15 residues. The germline V gene has CDR1 LNHNV and CDR2 YYDKDF (reference sequence). The CDR3 loop is CATSRGDRLNTEAFF. The CDR3 bases are TGTGCCACCAGCAGAGGGGACAGACTGAACACTGAAGCTTTCTTT.

This clonotype was seen ten or more times. The chain combines TRBV6-1 with TRBJ2-6, with a weak D call TRBD2 (5 bases). Between the trimmed V and J ends, which lost 4 bases and 2 bases, there was a span of 9 bases. The germline gives CDR1 MNHNS, CDR2 SASEGT. The CDR3 runs 15 residues. The CDR3 nucleotides read TGTGCCAGCAGTGGAGGGTCCACTGGGGCCAACGTCCTGACTTTC. Its protein is CASSGGSTGANVLTF.

Only one count was recorded for this clonotype. The rearrangement uses TRBV12-3 or TRBV12-4 and TRBJ2-7; a weak D match, TRBD2 (6 bases). The CDR3 sequence is 15 residues long. Trimming pared 4 bases from V and 0 bases from J, leaving 13 bases between. CDR3 sequence: CASSSGTPGSYEQYF. CDR3 nucleotides: TGTGCCAGCAGTTCCGGGACTCCCGGCTCCTACGAGCAGTACTTC.

Many counts were recorded for this clonotype. V usage is TRBV6-5 and J usage is TRBJ1-2; 7 bases match TRBD1. This CDR3 is built from 12 residues. Germline V gives CDR1 MNHEY, CDR2 SVGAGI. V lost 4 bases and J lost 7; bases outside the gene matches: 3. CDR3 amino acids: CASSSQGLGYTF. In DNA, the CDR3 is TGTGCCAGCAGTTCACAGGGGCTTGGCTACACCTTC.

As regards this clonotype: A much larger clone lies a single base off, so this may be a read error. This chain connects TRBV10-3 to TRBJ1-2; D is possibly TRBD1 (5 bases). The germline gives CDR1 ENHRY, CDR2 SYGVKD. The CDR3 sequence is 13 residues long. CDR3 sequence reads: CATSESSGGGYTF. CDR3 sequence (DNA): TGTGCCACCAGTGAGTCTTCTGGGGGTGGCTACACCTTC.

This chain connects TRBV12-3 or TRBV12-4 to TRBJ1-6; D unclear. This CDR3 spans 14 amino acids. Trimming took off 3 bases at V and 7 bases at J, with 10 bases between the two ends. The DNA of the CDR3 is TGTGCCAGCAGTTTGAAACAGTTAAATTCACCCCTCCACTTT. Translated: CASSLKQLNSPLHF.

This clonotype was found a few times. The gene calls are TRBV3-1 and TRBJ1-1; TRBD1 might be the D (5 bases). Trimming took off 4 bases at V and 0 bases at J, with 12 bases between the two ends. The CDR3 is made up of 15 amino acids. CDR1 and CDR2 (germline): LGHDT, YNNKEL (reference sequence). CDR3 nucleotides: TGTGCCAGCAGCCCTTCCGGGACGGTGAACACTGAAGCTTTCTTT. It specifies CASSPSGTVNTEAFF.

To note about this clonotype: Possible read error: a much larger clone is one base away. The rearrangement uses TRBV24-1 and TRBJ2-5; 8 bases line up with TRBD1. The V and J ends lost 4 bases and 9 bases, in that order; junction bases with no gene match: 12. The CDR3 sequence is 15 residues long. Germline assignment: CDR1 KGHDR and CDR2 SFDVKD. CDR3 in amino acids: CATSDPGTGYEPQYF. The CDR3 DNA is TGTGCCACCAGTGACCCCGGGACAGGTTATGAGCCCCAGTACTTC.

The chain uses TRBV30 and TRBJ1-2; 9 bases align to TRBD1. The CDR3 length is 16 residues. Trimming at V came to 1 base and at J to 6 bases, leaving 12 bases not matched to a gene. Germline V gene data show CDR1 as GTSNPN and CDR2 as SVGIG (reference sequence). Here the CDR3 DNA reads TGTGCCTGGAGTGGGACAGGGGCCGCTAAGATTGATGGCTACACCTTC. Translated: CAWSGTGAAKIDGYTF. The full variable domain, in which reference TRBV30 and TRBJ1-2 provide the parts outside the CDR3, is SQTIHQWPATLVQPVGSPLSLECTVEGTSNPNLYWYRQAAGRGLQLLFYSVGIGQISSEVPQNLSASRPQDRQFILSSKKLLLSDSGFYLCAWSGTGAAKIDGYTFGSGTRLTVV.

In its sample, this clonotype was seen many times. For the CDR3, the DNA is TGTGCCACCAGCAGAGATCCCCTTCCGACAGGGTTCGGGAACACTGAAGCTTTCTTT. This gives the protein CATSRDPLPTGFGNTEAFF. The V gene is TRBV15, the J gene TRBJ1-1; 7 nucleotides line up with TRBD1. This CDR3 is 19 amino acids long. Unmatched junction bases numbered 14, after V lost 0 bases and J lost 1 base. CDR1 and CDR2 from the germline V gene are LNHNV and YYDKDF (reference sequence).

This clonotype has at least ten counts. The chain joins TRBV7-2 to TRBJ2-7, with TRBD1 as a possible D gene (6 bases). In germline, CDR1 is SGHTA, CDR2 FQGNSA. CDR3 length equals 14 residues. Between the trimmed V and J ends, which lost 3 bases and 3 bases, there was a span of 12 bases. CDR3: CASSFSRDNYEQYF. In DNA form, the CDR3 reads TGTGCCAGCAGCTTTAGCCGGGACAACTACGAGCAGTACTTC.

This clonotype was recorded at least ten times. The rearrangement joins TRBV28 to TRBJ1-1; no firm D call. The CDR3 has 15 residues. V lost 3 bases to trimming and J lost 8 bases, with 19 bases between them. Looked up from germline, CDR1 is MDHEN and CDR2 is SYDVKM. CDR3 DNA: TGTGCCAGCAGTTTGGCAGCGGGTCTGTCGTTAGAAGCTTTCTTT. Its protein is CASSLAAGLSLEAFF.

As concerns this clonotype: A read error may account for a junction end that differs from germline. The V call is TRBV28, the J call TRBJ1-2; D may be TRBD1 (6 bases). There are 14 residues in the CDR3. Germline CDR1 is MDHEN and CDR2 is SYDVKM. The CDR3 bases are TGTGCCAGCCAGGGACAACCAGCTAATTATGGCTACACCTTC. This encodes CASQGQPANYGYTF.

This clonotype has ten or more counts. This chain uses TRBV5-1 with TRBJ1-1; tentatively, D is TRBD1 (5 bases). The V gene's germline CDR1 is SGHRS and CDR2 YFSETQ. The CDR3 length is 14 residues. Trimming removed 6 bases from V and 0 bases from J, with 12 bases in between. The chain's CDR3 is CASKDPGMNTEAFF. Written as DNA, the CDR3 is TGCGCCAGCAAGGATCCAGGGATGAACACTGAAGCTTTCTTT.

There are many counts of this clonotype. V and J are TRBV30 and TRBJ1-6, with 8 positions matching TRBD1. V lost 3 bases, J lost 3 bases, and 16 bases stayed unmatched. The CDR3 sequence is 19 residues long. The germline gives CDR1 GTSNPN, CDR2 SVGIG (reference sequence). CDR3 sequence reads: CAWRGGPHRGKDYNSPLHF. DNA of the CDR3: TGTGCCTGGAGAGGGGGCCCGCACAGGGGGAAGGACTATAATTCACCCCTCCACTTT.

This clonotype was seen ten or more times. The CDR3: CASRGSGTSGRVGSEQYF. CDR3 coding DNA: TGTGCCAGCAGGGGCTCCGGGACTAGCGGGAGAGTCGGTAGCGAGCAGTACTTC. The chain has TRBV28 and TRBJ2-7, with TRBD2 matching 14 bases. V gave up 6 bases and J gave up 6 bases; unmatched junction bases: 16. The CDR3 runs 18 residues. Germline lookup yields CDR1 MDHEN and CDR2 SYDVKM.

At least ten counts were recorded for this clonotype. The chain links TRBV3-1 to TRBJ1-5; D is possibly TRBD1 (5 bases). The germline gives CDR1 LGHDT, CDR2 YNNKEL (reference sequence). This CDR3 region has 15 residues. Trimming stripped 1 base from V and 5 bases from J, with 12 bases between. CDR3 in amino acids: CASSQAGGSDQPQHF. CDR3 nucleotide sequence: TGTGCCAGCAGCCAAGCCGGGGGGTCCGATCAGCCCCAGCATTTT.

A few counts support this clonotype. The junction does not match germline at one end; this may be a read error. J is TRBJ1-2 and V is TRBV6-5; TRBD1 is a possible D gene (6 bases). The germline V gene encodes CDR1 MNHEY and CDR2 SVGAGI. The CDR3 totals 13 residues. The DNA for the CDR3 is TGTGCCAGCAGTTACGACAGGATCTATGGCTACATCTTC. Protein: CASSYDRIYGYIF.

The chain has TRBV20-1 and TRBJ2-7; TRBD1 or TRBD2 may be the D gene (6 bases each). The germline V gene has CDR1 DFQATT and CDR2 SNEGSKA (reference sequence). Trimming took off 6 bases at V and 2 bases at J, with 20 bases between the two ends. This CDR3 is built from 15 residues. The CDR3: CSAPRPRGPTYEQYF. The CDR3 bases are TGCAGTGCCCCACGGCCCCGGGGGCCGACCTACGAGCAGTACTTC.

This clonotype was recorded at least ten times. This chain connects TRBV20-1 to TRBJ2-7, with 10 bases lining up with TRBD1. This CDR3 region has 14 residues. The V and J ends lost 3 bases and 3 bases, in that order; junction bases with no gene match: 5. The V gene's germline CDR1 is DFQATT and CDR2 SNEGSKA (reference sequence). The DNA for the CDR3 is TGCAGTGCTAGTCGACAGGGGGCAAACTACGAGCAGTACTTC. Its protein is CSASRQGANYEQYF.

This clonotype was seen repeatedly, ten times or more. CDR3 region: CSARGQQETQYF. As DNA, the CDR3 is TGCAGTGCTAGGGGGCAGCAAGAGACCCAGTACTTC. This rearrangement joins TRBV20-1 to TRBJ2-5, with D tentatively TRBD1 (5 bases). The CDR3 has 12 amino acids. Germline lookup yields CDR1 DFQATT and CDR2 SNEGSKA (reference sequence). Between the trimmed V and J ends, which lost 3 bases and 2 bases, there was a span of 7 bases.

This clonotype was seen repeatedly, ten times or more. The rearrangement uses TRBV6-5 and TRBJ2-2; D is perhaps TRBD2 (6 bases). Between the trimmed V and J ends, which lost 0 bases and 2 bases, there was a span of 13 bases. Germline V gene sequence: CDR1 MNHEY, CDR2 SVGAGI. The CDR3 consists of 17 residues. CDR3: CASSYSGGTPNTGELFF. Written as DNA, the CDR3 is TGTGCCAGCAGTTACTCGGGCGGGACCCCTAACACCGGGGAGCTGTTTTTT.

This clonotype has ten or more counts. The chain uses TRBV6-1 and TRBJ1-6; no clear D. The CDR3 sequence is 15 residues long. Trimming removed 6 bases at V and 0 bases at J, with 9 bases between. Germline CDR1 reads MNHNS; CDR2 reads SASEGT. The CDR3 DNA reads as TGTGCCAGCAGCCCGCCCAGCTCCTATAATTCACCCCTCCACTTT. Amino acids: CASSPPSSYNSPLHF.

The genes are TRBV20-1 and TRBJ2-7, with 15 bases fitting TRBD2. V dropped 6 bases and J dropped 2; count of bases not matched to a gene: 11. CDR3 length: 17 amino acids. Germline V gene sequence: CDR1 DFQATT, CDR2 SNEGSKA (reference sequence). CDR3 nucleotide sequence: TGCAGTGCGGGGAAACCGGGACTAGCGGGAGGAACCTACGAGCAGTACTTC. This encodes CSAGKPGLAGGTYEQYF.

The chain has TRBV6-2 or TRBV6-3 and TRBJ1-1; D unresolved. Trimming left V 0 bases short and J 4 bases short, with 12 bases between. The length of the CDR3 is 15 residues. CDR1 and CDR2 (germline): MNHEY, SVGEGT. The CDR3 is CASSYSGSSGTEAFF. Written as DNA, the CDR3 is TGTGCCAGCAGTTACTCGGGTTCCAGTGGCACTGAAGCTTTCTTT.

In this sample, this clonotype turned up a few times. The gene calls are TRBV19 and TRBJ2-7; D might be TRBD1 or TRBD2, each matching 5 bases. The CDR3 contains 13 residues. From germline, CDR1 is LNHDA and CDR2 SQIVND (reference sequence). V lost 10 bases, J lost 4 bases, and 17 bases lay in between. CDR3 protein: CATSRRGRYEQYF. Here the CDR3 DNA reads TGTGCCACGAGCCGCCGGGGACGTTACGAGCAGTACTTC.

This clonotype was observed at least ten times. The chain employs TRBV14 and TRBJ1-1; perhaps TRBD1 as D (5 bases). Germline assignment: CDR1 SGHDN and CDR2 FVKESK. CDR3 length: 12 residues. Trimming removed 8 bases at V and 1 base at J, with 8 bases between. The CDR3 nucleotides are TGTGCCAGCGGACACAGGAACACTGAAGCTTTCTTT. It specifies CASGHRNTEAFF.

This clonotype came up many times. V gene TRBV10-3 combines with J gene TRBJ2-7; D is ambiguous. This CDR3 region has 14 residues. V was cut by 0 bases and J by 2 bases, with 8 bases left in between. Germline CDR1 and CDR2: ENHRY and SYGVKD. The CDR3 DNA reads TGTGCCATCAGTGAGTCGGCACTGACCTACGAGCAGTACTTC. It is translated as CAISESALTYEQYF.